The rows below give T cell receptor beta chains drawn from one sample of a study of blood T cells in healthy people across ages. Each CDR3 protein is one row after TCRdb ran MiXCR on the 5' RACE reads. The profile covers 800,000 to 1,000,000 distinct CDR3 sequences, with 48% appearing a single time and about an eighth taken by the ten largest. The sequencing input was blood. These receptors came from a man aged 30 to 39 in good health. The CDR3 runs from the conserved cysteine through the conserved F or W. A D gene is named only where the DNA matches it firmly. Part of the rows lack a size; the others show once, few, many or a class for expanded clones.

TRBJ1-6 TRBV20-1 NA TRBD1 TGCAGTGCTTCAAGCCTAAGGGACAGTTATAATTCACCCCTCCACTTT CSASSLRDSYNSPLHF
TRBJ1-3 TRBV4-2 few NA TGTGCCAGCGGGGACGCCTCTGGAAACACCATATATTTT CASGDASGNTIYF
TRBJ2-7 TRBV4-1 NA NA TGCGCCAGCAGCCAGGGATACCGGGACGCCTCCTACGAGCAGTACTTC CASSQGYRDASYEQYF
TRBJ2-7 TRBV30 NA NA TGTGCCTGGAAGGCCGGGCGGAGTGGGTCCTACGAGCAGTACTTC CAWKAGRSGSYEQYF
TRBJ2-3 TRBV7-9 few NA TGTGCCAGCAGCTTCGCGAAAAGGAGCACAGATACGCAGTATTTT CASSFAKRSTDTQYF
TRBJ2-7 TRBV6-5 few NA TGTGCCAGCACTAAGGGACTGATGGGCTACGAGCAGTACTTC CASTKGLMGYEQYF
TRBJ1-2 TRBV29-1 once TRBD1 TGCAGCGTTGTTGGAACAGGGGGCTTTGGCTACACCTTC CSVVGTGGFGYTF
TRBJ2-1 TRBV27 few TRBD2 TGTGCCAGCACCTCGGGACTAACGAACAACAATGAGCAGTTCTTC CASTSGLTNNNEQFF
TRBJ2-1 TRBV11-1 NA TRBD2 TGTGCCAGCAGCCCCGACCGGACTAGCGGTCAGGGCAATGAGCAGTTCTTC CASSPDRTSGQGNEQFF
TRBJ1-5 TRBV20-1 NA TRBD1 TGCAGTGCTAGAGATCCGGCGGGGACAGTTTTAAATCAGCCCCAGCATTTT CSARDPAGTVLNQPQHF
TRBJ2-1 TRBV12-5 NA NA TGTGCTAGTGGTTTGGGAGGGCTTCCCTACAATGAGCAGTTCTTC CASGLGGLPYNEQFF
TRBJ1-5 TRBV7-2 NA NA TGTGCCAGCAGCCCCGGTTGGAATCAGCCCCAGCATTTT CASSPGWNQPQHF
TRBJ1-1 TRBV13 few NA TGTGCCAGCAGCACAAGGGGGGCCACTGAAGCTTTCTTT CASSTRGATEAFF
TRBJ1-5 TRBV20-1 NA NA TGCAGTGCTAGTACCCCGAGTGACAATCAGCCCCAGCATTTT CSASTPSDNQPQHF
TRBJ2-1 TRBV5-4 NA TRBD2 TGTGCCACCCAAAGCGGGGGGGAATACAATGAGCAGTTCTTC CATQSGGEYNEQFF
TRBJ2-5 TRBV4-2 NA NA TGTGCCAGCAGCCAAGCGGTAAGGGGACTCGGCCAAGAGACCCAGTACTTC CASSQAVRGLGQETQYF
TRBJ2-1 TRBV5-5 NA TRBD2 TGTGCCAGCAGCTTTAGCGGGGGGGCGAAACTCTACAATGAGCAGTTCTTC CASSFSGGAKLYNEQFF
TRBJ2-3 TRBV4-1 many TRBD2 TGCGCCAGCAGCCAAGGCGGAGCGGGGGGAACAGATACGCAGTATTTT CASSQGGAGGTDTQYF
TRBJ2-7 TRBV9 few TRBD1 TGTGCCAGCAGCGGTCCAGGGGGCAAATCCTACGAGCAGTACTTC CASSGPGGKSYEQYF
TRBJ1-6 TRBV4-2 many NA TGTGCCAGCAGCCAAGATCCGGTACTGAATTCACCCCTCCACTTT CASSQDPVLNSPLHF
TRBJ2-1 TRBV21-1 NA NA TGTGCCAGCAGCAAAGGTTACAGCGGGGGAGCCTTCTCCTACAATGAGCAGTTCTTC CASSKGYSGGAFSYNEQFF
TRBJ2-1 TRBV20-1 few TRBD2 TGCAGTGCTGGTCGGGCGGGGGTTGACAATGAGCAGTTCTTC CSAGRAGVDNEQFF
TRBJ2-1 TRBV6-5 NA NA TGTGCCAGCAGTTGGACGGGGCTCTCACCCAACAATGAGCAGTTCTTC CASSWTGLSPNNEQFF
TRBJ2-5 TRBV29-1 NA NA TGCAGCGTTGAAGAGCTAGCGGAGACCCAGTACTTC CSVEELAETQYF
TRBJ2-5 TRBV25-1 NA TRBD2 TGTGCCAGCAGCAAGACAACTAGCGGGGGGCTCCAAGAGACCCAGTACTTC CASSKTTSGGLQETQYF
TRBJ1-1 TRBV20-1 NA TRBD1 TGCAGTGCCAGCCAAGGGACAGGGTGGGTGAACACTGAAGCTTTCTTT CSASQGTGWVNTEAFF
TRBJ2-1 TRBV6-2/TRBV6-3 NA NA TGTGCCAGCAGTGGCCTAGCTATCTACAATGAGCAGTTCTTC CASSGLAIYNEQFF
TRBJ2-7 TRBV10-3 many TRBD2 TGTGCCATCAGTGCCCTGACTAGCGGGGTATCCCACGAGCAGTACTTC CAISALTSGVSHEQYF
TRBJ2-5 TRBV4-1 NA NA TGCGCCAGCAGCCAAGATGAGAACTATAAAGAGACCCAGTACTTC CASSQDENYKETQYF
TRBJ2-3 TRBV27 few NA TGTGCCAGCAGTCCCTCAGGGCTGAGAACGCAGTATTTT CASSPSGLRTQYF
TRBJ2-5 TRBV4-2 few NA TGTGCCAGCAGCCAAGAACGGGGGGCAGGAGAGACCCAGTACTTC CASSQERGAGETQYF
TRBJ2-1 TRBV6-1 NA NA TGTGCCAGCATGATGGTCCATGGGCTCTATGAGCAGTTCTTC CASMMVHGLYEQFF
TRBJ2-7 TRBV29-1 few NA TGCAGCGTTTCCCGGGGAACCTACGAGCAGTACTTC CSVSRGTYEQYF
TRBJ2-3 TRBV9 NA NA TGTGCCAGCAGCGTAGTGTCGCGGTTCACAGATACGCAGTATTTT CASSVVSRFTDTQYF
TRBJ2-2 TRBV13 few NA TGTGCCAGCAGCTATACTCGTCTAGCGAACACCGGGGAGCTGTTTTTT CASSYTRLANTGELFF
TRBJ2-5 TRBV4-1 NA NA TGCGCCAGCAGCCAAGATCGTCCCGGGATTCAAGAGACCCAGTACTTC CASSQDRPGIQETQYF
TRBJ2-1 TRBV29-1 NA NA TGCAGCGTTGAAGGGGGGAGCTCCTACAATGAGCAGTTCTTC CSVEGGSSYNEQFF
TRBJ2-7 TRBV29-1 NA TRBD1 TGCAGCGTTGAAGATCCAGGACAGGGGGCTTCCTACGAGCAGTACTTC CSVEDPGQGASYEQYF
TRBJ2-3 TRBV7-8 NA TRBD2 TGTGCCAGCAGCTTAGCGTTAGCGGGAGGTTCAGATACGCAGTATTTT CASSLALAGGSDTQYF
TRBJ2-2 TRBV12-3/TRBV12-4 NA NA TGTGCCAGCAGTCAAACAGGGACCGGGGAGCTGTTTTTT CASSQTGTGELFF
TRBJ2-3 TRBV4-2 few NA TGTGCCAGCAGCTTTGGGGGCTCCGGGGAAGATACGCAGTATTTT CASSFGGSGEDTQYF
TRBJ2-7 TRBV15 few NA TGTGCCACCAGCAGAGATCGACGGTACGAGCAGTACTTC CATSRDRRYEQYF
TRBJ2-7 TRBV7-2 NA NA TGTGCCAGCAGCTTGGCATGGGACGAGCAGTACTTC CASSLAWDEQYF
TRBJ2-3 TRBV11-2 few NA TGTGCCAGCAGCTTAGGTCAGCGCCCCTCAGATACGCAGTATTTT CASSLGQRPSDTQYF
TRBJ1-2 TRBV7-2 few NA TGTGCCAGCAGCCTTGACAGAGTAACTAACTATGGCTACACCTTC CASSLDRVTNYGYTF
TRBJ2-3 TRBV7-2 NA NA TGTGCCAGCAGCCCCGGTGGGGGGCGGTCCGATACGCAGTATTTT CASSPGGGRSDTQYF
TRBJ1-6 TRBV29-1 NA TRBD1 TGCAGCGTTGGGACAGGGAATTGGAATTTACCCCTCCACTTT CSVGTGNWNLPLHF
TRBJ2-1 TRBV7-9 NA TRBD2 TGTGCCAGCAGCCCCCTTGGGGTGGTTGGGCGGCGGGGGGACAAGAATGAGCAGTTCTTC CASSPLGVVGRRGDKNEQFF
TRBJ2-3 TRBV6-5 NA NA TGTGCCAGCAGTGGCGGGACAGCAAGCACAGATACGCAGTATTTT CASSGGTASTDTQYF
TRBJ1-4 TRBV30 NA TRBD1 TGTGCCTGGGGAGGACAGGTTAATGAAAAACTGTTTTTT CAWGGQVNEKLFF
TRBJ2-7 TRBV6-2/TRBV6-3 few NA TGTGCCAGCAGTTTAGGGACTCTCAGCTCCTACGAGCAGTACTTC CASSLGTLSSYEQYF
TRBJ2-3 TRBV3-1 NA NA TGTGCCAGCAGGGTGACTGGGTTGGGTACGCAGTATTTT CASRVTGLGTQYF
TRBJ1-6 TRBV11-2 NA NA TGTGCCAGCAGCTTAGAGGCGGGGACCCTCCACTTT CASSLEAGTLHF
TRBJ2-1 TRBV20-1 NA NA TGCAGTGCTAGAGATCTCCGGGAGCCGGACAATGAGCAGTTCTTC CSARDLREPDNEQFF
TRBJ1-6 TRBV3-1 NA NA TGTGCCAGCAGCCAAGATCGGCGGTTCGGTTCACCCCTCCACTTT CASSQDRRFGSPLHF
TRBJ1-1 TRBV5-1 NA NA TGCGCCAGCAGCGAGGCGGACGAGGGGATCCGCGAAGCTTTCTTT CASSEADEGIREAFF
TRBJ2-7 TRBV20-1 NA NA TGCAGTGCTACCTTGGACGGGGAGCACCCCTACGAGCAGTACTTC CSATLDGEHPYEQYF
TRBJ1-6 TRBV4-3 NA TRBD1 TGCGCCAGCAGCCAAGAACAGGGGCGGAATTCACCCCTCCACTTT CASSQEQGRNSPLHF
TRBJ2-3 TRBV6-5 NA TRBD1 TGTGCCAGCAGTTACCCTCGGACAGGGGGCGGCACAGATACGCAGTATTTT CASSYPRTGGGTDTQYF
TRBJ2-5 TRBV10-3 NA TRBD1 TGTGCCATCAGTGAGGGGACAGGGGGCGCGGAGACCCAGTACTTC CAISEGTGGAETQYF